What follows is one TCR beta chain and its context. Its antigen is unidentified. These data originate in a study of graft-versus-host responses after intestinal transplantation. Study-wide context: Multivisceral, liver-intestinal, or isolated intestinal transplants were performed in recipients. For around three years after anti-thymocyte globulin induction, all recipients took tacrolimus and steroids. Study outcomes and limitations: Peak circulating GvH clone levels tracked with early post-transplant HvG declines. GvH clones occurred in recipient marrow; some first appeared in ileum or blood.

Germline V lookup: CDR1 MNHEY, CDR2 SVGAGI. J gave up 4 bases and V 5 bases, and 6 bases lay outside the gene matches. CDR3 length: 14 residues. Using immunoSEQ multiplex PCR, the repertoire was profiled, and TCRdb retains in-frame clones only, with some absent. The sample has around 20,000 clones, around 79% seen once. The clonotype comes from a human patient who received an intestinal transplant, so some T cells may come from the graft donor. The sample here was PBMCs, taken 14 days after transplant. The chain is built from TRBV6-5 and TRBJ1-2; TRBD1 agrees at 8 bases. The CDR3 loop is CASSGQGVGYGYTF. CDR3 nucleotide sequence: TGTGCCAGCAGTGGACAGGGAGTCGGCTATGGCTACACCTTC.